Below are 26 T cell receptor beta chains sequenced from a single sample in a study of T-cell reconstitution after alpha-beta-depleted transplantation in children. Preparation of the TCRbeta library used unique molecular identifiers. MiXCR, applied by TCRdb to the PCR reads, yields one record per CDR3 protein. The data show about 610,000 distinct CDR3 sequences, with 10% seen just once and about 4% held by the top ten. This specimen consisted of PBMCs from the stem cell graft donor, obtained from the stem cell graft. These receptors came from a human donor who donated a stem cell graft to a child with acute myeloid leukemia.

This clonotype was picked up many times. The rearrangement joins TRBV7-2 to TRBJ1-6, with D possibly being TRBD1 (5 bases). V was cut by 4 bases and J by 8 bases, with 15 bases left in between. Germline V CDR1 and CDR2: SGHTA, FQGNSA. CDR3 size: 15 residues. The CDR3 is CASSWAGGEDSPLHF. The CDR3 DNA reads TGTGCCAGCAGCTGGGCCGGGGGAGAGGATTCACCCCTCCACTTT. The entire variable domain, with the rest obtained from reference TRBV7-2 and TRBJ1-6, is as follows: GAGVSQSPSNKVTEKGKDVELRCDPISGHTALYWYRQSLGQGLEFLIYFQGNSAPDKSGLPSDRFSAERTGGSVSTLTIQRTQQEDSAVYLCASSWAGGEDSPLHFGNGTRLTVT.

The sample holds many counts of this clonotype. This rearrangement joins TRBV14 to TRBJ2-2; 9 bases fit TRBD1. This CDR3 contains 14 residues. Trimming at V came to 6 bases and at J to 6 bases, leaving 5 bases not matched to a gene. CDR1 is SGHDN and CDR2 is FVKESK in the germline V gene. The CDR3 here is CASSQWTGAGELFF. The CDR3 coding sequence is TGTGCCAGCAGTCAATGGACAGGGGCCGGGGAGCTGTTTTTT.

DNA of the CDR3: TGCGCCAGCAGCTCAGGACTAGCGGGCTCCCCCTACGAGCAGTACTTC. It encodes CASSSGLAGSPYEQYF. The chain joins TRBV5-1 to TRBJ2-7; TRBD2 aligns across 11 bases. Germline-derived CDR1 and CDR2 are SGHRS and YFSETQ. V was clipped by 3 bases and J by 2 bases; unmatched bases: 7. The CDR3 has 16 amino acids.

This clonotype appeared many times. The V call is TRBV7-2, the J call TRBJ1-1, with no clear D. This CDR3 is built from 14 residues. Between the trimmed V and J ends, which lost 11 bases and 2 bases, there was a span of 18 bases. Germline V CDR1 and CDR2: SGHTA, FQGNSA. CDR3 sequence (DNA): TGTGCCTCCCGGCCGGGATACTTAAACACTGAAGCTTTCTTT. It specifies CASRPGYLNTEAFF. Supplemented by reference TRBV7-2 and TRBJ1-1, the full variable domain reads GAGVSQSPSNKVTEKGKDVELRCDPISGHTALYWYRQSLGQGLEFLIYFQGNSAPDKSGLPSDRFSAERTGGSVSTLTIQRTQQEDSAVYLCASRPGYLNTEAFFGQGTRLTVV.

The chain's CDR3 is CASSAGMGQETQYF. CDR3 sequence (DNA): TGTGCCAGCAGCGCCGGGATGGGTCAAGAGACCCAGTACTTC. This chain uses TRBV7-6 with TRBJ2-5; weak D call: TRBD2 (5 bases). Germline CDR1 SGHVS, CDR2 FNYEAQ. Trimming removed 5 bases from V and 2 bases from J, with 12 bases in between. This CDR3 has 14 residues. The full variable domain, with the rest looked up from reference TRBV7-6 and TRBJ2-5, is GAGVSQSPRYKVTKRGQDVALRCDPISGHVSLYWYRQALGQGPEFLTYFNYEAQQDKSGLPNDRFSAERPEGSISTLTIQRTEQRDSAMYRCASSAGMGQETQYFGPGTRLLVL.

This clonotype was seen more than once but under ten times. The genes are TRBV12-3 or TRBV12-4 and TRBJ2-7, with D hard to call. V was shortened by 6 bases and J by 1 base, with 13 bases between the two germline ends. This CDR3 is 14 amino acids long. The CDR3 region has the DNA TGTGCCAGCAGACGAACTACCGGATCCTACGAGCAGTACTTC. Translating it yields CASRRTTGSYEQYF.

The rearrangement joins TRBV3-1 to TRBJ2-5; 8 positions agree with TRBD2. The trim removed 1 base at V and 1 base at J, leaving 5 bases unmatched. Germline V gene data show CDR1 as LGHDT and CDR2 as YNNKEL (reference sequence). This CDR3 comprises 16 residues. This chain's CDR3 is CASSQAGGRPQETQYF. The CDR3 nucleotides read TGTGCCAGCAGCCAAGCTGGCGGGAGGCCCCAAGAGACCCAGTACTTC.

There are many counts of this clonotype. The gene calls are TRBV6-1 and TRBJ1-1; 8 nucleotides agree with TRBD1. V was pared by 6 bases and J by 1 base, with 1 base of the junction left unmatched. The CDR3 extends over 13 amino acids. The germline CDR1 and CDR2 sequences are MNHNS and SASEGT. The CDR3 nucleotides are TGTGCCAGCAGGGGACAGGAGAACACTGAAGCTTTCTTT. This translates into CASRGQENTEAFF.

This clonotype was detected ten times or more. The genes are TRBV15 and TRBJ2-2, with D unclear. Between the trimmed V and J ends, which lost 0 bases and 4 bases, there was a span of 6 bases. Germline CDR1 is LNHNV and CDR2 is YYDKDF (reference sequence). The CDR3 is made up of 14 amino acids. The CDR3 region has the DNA TGTGCCACCAGCAGAGATCGGATCACCGGGGAGCTGTTTTTT. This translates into CATSRDRITGELFF.

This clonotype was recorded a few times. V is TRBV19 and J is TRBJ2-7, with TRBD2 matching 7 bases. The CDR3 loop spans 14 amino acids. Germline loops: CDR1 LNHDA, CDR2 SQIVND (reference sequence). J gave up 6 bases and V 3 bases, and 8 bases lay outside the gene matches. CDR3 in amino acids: CASSMGGGTGEQYF. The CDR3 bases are TGTGCCAGTAGTATGGGCGGGGGTACCGGCGAGCAGTACTTC.

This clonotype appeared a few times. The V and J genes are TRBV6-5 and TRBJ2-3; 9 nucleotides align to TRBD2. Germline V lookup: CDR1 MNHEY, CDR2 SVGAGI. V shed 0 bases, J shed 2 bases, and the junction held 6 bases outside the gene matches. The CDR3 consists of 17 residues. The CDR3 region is CASSYSPSGNPTDTQYF. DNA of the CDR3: TGTGCCAGCAGTTACTCGCCTAGCGGGAACCCCACAGATACGCAGTATTTT.

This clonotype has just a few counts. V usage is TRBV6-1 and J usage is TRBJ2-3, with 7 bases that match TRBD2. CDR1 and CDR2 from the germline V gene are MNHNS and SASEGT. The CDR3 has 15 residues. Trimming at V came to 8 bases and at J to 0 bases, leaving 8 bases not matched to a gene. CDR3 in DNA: TGTGCCAGCCTACGAGGTAGCGGGAGCACAGATACGCAGTATTTT. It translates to CASLRGSGSTDTQYF.

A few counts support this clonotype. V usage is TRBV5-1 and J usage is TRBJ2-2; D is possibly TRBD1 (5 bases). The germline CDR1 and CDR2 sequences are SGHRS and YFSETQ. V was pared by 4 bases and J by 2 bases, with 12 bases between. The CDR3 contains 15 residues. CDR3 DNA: TGCGCCAGCAGCCAACGACAGAGTAACACCGGGGAGCTGTTTTTT. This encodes CASSQRQSNTGELFF.

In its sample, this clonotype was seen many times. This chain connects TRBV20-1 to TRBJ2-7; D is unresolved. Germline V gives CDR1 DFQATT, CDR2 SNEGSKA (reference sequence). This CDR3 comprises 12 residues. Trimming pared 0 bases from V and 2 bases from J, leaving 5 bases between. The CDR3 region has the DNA TGCAGTGCTAGAGACAGTACCTACGAGCAGTACTTC. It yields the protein CSARDSTYEQYF.

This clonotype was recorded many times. This chain's CDR3 is CASSSTNSGGYEQYF. As DNA, the CDR3 is TGTGCCAGCAGTTCCACTAATAGCGGAGGTTACGAGCAGTACTTC. The chain is built from TRBV12-3 or TRBV12-4 and TRBJ2-7, with a weak D call TRBD2 (6 bases). V was clipped by 4 bases and J by 4 bases, with 17 bases between them. CDR3 size: 15 residues.

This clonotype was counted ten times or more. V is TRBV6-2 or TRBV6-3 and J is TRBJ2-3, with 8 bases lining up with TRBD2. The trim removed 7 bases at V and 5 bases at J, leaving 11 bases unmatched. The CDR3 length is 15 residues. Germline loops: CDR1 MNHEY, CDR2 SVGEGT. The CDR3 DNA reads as TGTGCCAGCACTGACGGAATTACTAGCGGAGATACGCAGTATTTT. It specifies CASTDGITSGDTQYF.

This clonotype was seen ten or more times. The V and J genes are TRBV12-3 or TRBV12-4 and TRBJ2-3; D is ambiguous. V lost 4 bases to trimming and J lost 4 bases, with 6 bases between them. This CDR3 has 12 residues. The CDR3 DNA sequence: TGTGCCAGCAGTTCACGGCCAGATACGCAGTATTTT. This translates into CASSSRPDTQYF.

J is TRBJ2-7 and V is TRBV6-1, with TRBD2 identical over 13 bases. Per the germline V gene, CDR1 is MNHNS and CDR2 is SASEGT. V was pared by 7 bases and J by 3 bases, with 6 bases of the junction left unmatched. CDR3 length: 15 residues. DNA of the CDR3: TGTGCCAGCACCCTGACTAGCGGGAGGATCTACGAGCAGTACTTC. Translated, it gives CASTLTSGRIYEQYF.

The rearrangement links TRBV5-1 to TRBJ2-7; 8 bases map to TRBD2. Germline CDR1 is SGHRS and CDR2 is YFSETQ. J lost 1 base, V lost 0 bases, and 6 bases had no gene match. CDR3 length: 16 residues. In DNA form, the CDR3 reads TGCGCCAGCAGCTTGGTAGTTGCGGGAGGATCCTACGAGCAGTACTTC. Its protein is CASSLVVAGGSYEQYF.

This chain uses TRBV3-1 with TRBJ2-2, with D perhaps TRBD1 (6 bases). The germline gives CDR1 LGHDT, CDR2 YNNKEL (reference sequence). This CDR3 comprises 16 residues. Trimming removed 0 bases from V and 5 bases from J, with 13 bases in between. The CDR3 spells CASSQDLRQETGELFF. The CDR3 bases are TGTGCCAGCAGCCAAGATTTGAGACAGGAAACCGGGGAGCTGTTTTTT.

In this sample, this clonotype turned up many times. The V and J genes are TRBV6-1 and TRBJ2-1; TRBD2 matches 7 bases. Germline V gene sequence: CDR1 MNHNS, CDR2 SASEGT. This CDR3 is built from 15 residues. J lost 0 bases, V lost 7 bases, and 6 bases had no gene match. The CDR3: CASTLSGYSYNEQFF. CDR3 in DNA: TGTGCCAGCACCCTTAGCGGGTACTCCTACAATGAGCAGTTCTTC.

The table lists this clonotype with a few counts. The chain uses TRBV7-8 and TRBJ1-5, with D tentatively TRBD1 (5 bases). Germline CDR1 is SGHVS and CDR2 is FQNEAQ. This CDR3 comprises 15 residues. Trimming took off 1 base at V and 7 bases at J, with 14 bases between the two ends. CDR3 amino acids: CASSLGVAGTQPQHF. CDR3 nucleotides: TGTGCCAGCAGCTTAGGAGTGGCAGGGACGCAGCCCCAGCATTTT.

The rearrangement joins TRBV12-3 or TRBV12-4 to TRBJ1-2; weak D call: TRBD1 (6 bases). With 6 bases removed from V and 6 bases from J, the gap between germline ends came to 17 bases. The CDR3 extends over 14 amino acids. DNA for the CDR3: TGTGCCAGCAGAAGAACAGGGACGGGTCATGGCTACACCTTC. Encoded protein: CASRRTGTGHGYTF.

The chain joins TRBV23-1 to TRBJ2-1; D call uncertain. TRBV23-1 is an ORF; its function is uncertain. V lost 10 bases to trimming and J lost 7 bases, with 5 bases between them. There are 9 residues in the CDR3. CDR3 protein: CANTNEQFF. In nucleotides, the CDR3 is TGCGCCAACACAAATGAGCAGTTCTTC.

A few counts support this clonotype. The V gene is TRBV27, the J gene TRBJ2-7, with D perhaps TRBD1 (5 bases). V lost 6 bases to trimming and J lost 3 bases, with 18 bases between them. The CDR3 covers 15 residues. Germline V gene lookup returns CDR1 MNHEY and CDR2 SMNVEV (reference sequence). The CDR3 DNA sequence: TGTGCCAGCAGCCTCCGACCGACAGAATTCTACGAGCAGTACTTC. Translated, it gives CASSLRPTEFYEQYF.

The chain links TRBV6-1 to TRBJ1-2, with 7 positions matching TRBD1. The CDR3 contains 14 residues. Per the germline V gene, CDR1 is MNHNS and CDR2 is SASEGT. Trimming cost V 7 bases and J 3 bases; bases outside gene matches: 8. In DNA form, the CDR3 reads TGTGCCAGCAACTCAGGGGGGTTGGACTATGGCTACACCTTC. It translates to CASNSGGLDYGYTF.